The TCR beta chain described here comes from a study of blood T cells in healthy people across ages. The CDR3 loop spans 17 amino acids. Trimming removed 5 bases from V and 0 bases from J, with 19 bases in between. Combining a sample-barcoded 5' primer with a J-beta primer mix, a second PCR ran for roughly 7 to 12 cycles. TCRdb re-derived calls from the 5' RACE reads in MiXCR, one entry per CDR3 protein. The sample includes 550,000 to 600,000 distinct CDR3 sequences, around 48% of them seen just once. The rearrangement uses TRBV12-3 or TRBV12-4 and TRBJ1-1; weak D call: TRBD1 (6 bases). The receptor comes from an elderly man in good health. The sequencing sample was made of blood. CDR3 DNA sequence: TGTGCCAGCAGTCCAAGGACAGTCATGTACTTGAACACTGAAGCTTTCTTT. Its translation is CASSPRTVMYLNTEAFF.